The rows below give T cell receptor beta chains drawn from one sample of a study of shared clonotypes between healthy human individuals. TCRdb's copy holds only in-frame clones and misses some; the assay was immunoSEQ multiplex PCR. The sample records 190,000 or so clones, just under 95% being singletons. Sequencing input: naive CD4+ T cells sorted from blood. The receptors were gathered from a woman in her twenties or thirties in good health. The CDR3 runs from the conserved cysteine through the conserved F or W. The D gene is left open where the match is weak. A row's size may be missing; if present it is once, few, many or a size class.

CDR3 DNA	CDR3 protein	J gene	clone size	V gene	D gene
TGTGCCAGCAGTTTCGGGACTAGCGGTCTCGAGCAGTACTTC	CASSFGTSGLEQYF	TRBJ2-7	NA	TRBV28	TRBD2
TGTGCCAGCCGGGCTGGAGGGGGCAGGGAGACCCAGTACTTC	CASRAGGGRETQYF	TRBJ2-5	NA	TRBV28	NA
TGCGCCAGCAGCCCTCAGGGGGATGGCTACACCTTC	CASSPQGDGYTF	TRBJ1-2	NA	TRBV5-1	TRBD1
TGTGCCAGCAATCAGAGGGGTATCACTGAAGCTTTCTTT	CASNQRGITEAFF	TRBJ1-1	NA	TRBV6-5	NA
TGTGCCAGCTCACCACTCCCGGGACAGGGTGTCACCTACGAGCAGTACTTC	CASSPLPGQGVTYEQYF	TRBJ2-7	NA	TRBV18	TRBD1
TGTGCCAGCAGTATAGGAGATACGCAGTATTTT	CASSIGDTQYF	TRBJ2-3	NA	TRBV28	NA
TGTGCCAGTAGGTGGAGGGAGGGTTCCTACGAGCAGTACTTC	CASRWREGSYEQYF	TRBJ2-7	NA	TRBV19	TRBD2
TGTGCCAGCAGTTCTACTGGGGGGGGGCGCGACGAGCAGTACTTC	CASSSTGGGRDEQYF	TRBJ2-7	NA	TRBV6-5	NA
TGCGCCAGCAGCTTGGTAGGGGGCAGGGCCTACGAGCAGTACTTC	CASSLVGGRAYEQYF	TRBJ2-7	once	TRBV5-1	TRBD1
TGCGCCAGCAGCTTGACGGGACAAGGCTACGAGCAGTACTTC	CASSLTGQGYEQYF	TRBJ2-7	NA	TRBV5-1	NA
TGTGCCAGCAGTTTAGGGGGACTACCTAGCGAGCAGTACTTC	CASSLGGLPSEQYF	TRBJ2-7	NA	TRBV27	TRBD2
TGTGCTAGTGGTTTGGTAAGCGACACTGAAGCTTTCTTT	CASGLVSDTEAFF	TRBJ1-1	NA	TRBV12-5	NA
TGTGCCAGCAGCAAACGACAGGGACCCTTCTCCTACGAGCAGTACTTC	CASSKRQGPFSYEQYF	TRBJ2-7	NA	TRBV5-4	TRBD1
TGTGCCAGTAGTATCCTACTAGCGGGAGGTACCTACGAGCAGTACTTC	CASSILLAGGTYEQYF	TRBJ2-7	once	TRBV19	TRBD2
TGTGCCAGCAGTCACCCAATTCAAGGGTTGTACACTGAAGCTTTCTTT	CASSHPIQGLYTEAFF	TRBJ1-1	NA	TRBV28	NA
TGTGCCAGCAGTTACTCTGGATCTCGTGCTGAAGCTTTCTTT	CASSYSGSRAEAFF	TRBJ1-1	NA	TRBV6-6	NA
TGTGCCAGCAGCCGAGGGGGCGGGGCCCGAGGGTATGAGCAGTTCTTC	CASSRGGGARGYEQFF	TRBJ2-1	NA	TRBV25-1	NA
TGCGCCAGCAGTGCGTCTGGGGCCAACGTCCTGACTTTC	CASSASGANVLTF	TRBJ2-6	NA	TRBV10-1	NA
TGTGCCAGCAGCCGTATGCTCAAGCAACAAAGTCGGGCCAACGTCCTGACTTTC	CASSRMLKQQSRANVLTF	TRBJ2-6	NA	TRBV11-2	NA
TGTGCCAGCAGTGTGCAGCTAGAGCCTCCCAATGAGCAGTTCTTC	CASSVQLEPPNEQFF	TRBJ2-1	NA	TRBV2	NA
TGTGCCAGCAGTTCAGGACTAGCGGGAGGGCCGGTCTACGAGCAGTACTTC	CASSSGLAGGPVYEQYF	TRBJ2-7	NA	TRBV27	TRBD2
TGTGCCAGCAGCTTATCTAACGCCTACGAGCAGTACTTC	CASSLSNAYEQYF	TRBJ2-7	NA	TRBV7-2	NA
TGCGCCAGCAGTCAATATAAGGTCTACGAGCAGTACTTC	CASSQYKVYEQYF	TRBJ2-7	NA	TRBV23-1	NA
TGTGCCAGCTCACAAATTAGCGGGCTTAACACCGGGGAGCTGTTTTTT	CASSQISGLNTGELFF	TRBJ2-2	NA	TRBV18	TRBD2
TGTGCCAGTAGTATCCTCCATGAGCAGTTCTTC	CASSILHEQFF	TRBJ2-1	NA	TRBV19	NA
TGTGCCAGCAGCGCCCGGAGCGGAGCCAGGGACGAGCAGTACTTC	CASSARSGARDEQYF	TRBJ2-7	NA	TRBV11-1	NA
TGTGCCAGTAGAGAGGGATCGACAGGGGGAAATGGCTACACCTTC	CASREGSTGGNGYTF	TRBJ1-2	once	TRBV19	TRBD1
TGTGCCACCAGCAGAGCAGGGGTAACTGAAGCTTTCTTT	CATSRAGVTEAFF	TRBJ1-1	NA	TRBV15	NA
TGTGCCAGCAGCTTAGGCAGGGACGAGCAGTACTTC	CASSLGRDEQYF	TRBJ2-7	once	TRBV7-2	NA
TGCGCCAGCAGCTTGGCAAATGGCCCCGAGCAGTACTTC	CASSLANGPEQYF	TRBJ2-7	NA	TRBV5-1	NA
TGCGCCAGCAGCTGGGACAGGGCGGACACTGAAGCTTTCTTT	CASSWDRADTEAFF	TRBJ1-1	NA	TRBV5-1	TRBD1
TGTGCCAGCAGTCCTCAAAGCTCCCTCAATCAGCCCCAGCATTTT	CASSPQSSLNQPQHF	TRBJ1-5	NA	TRBV28	NA
TGTGCCAGCAGCCTCCGGTGGAGTCTTCGCAATGAGCAGTTCTTC	CASSLRWSLRNEQFF	TRBJ2-1	once	TRBV11-2	NA
TGTGCCAGTAGTGGGACGGCTAATGAAAAACTGTTTTTT	CASSGTANEKLFF	TRBJ1-4	NA	TRBV19	NA
TGTGCCAGCAGCTTGAGTGCAGGGCCCCAGCCCCAGCATTTT	CASSLSAGPQPQHF	TRBJ1-5	NA	TRBV5-5	NA
TGCAGCGTTGAAATAGCGAACGTGGACACCATATATTTT	CSVEIANVDTIYF	TRBJ1-3	once	TRBV29-1	NA
TGTGCCAGCAGTGCTACTCACGGGGGATCTAATGAAAAACTGTTTTTT	CASSATHGGSNEKLFF	TRBJ1-4	NA	TRBV25-1	NA
TGTGCCAGCTCACCCATGAGGGAGGGCGTCACCGGGGAGCTGTTTTTT	CASSPMREGVTGELFF	TRBJ2-2	NA	TRBV18	TRBD2
TGCGCCAGCAGCCCAGTTATGCGCCCAAGGCCCACCTACGAGCAGTACTTC	CASSPVMRPRPTYEQYF	TRBJ2-7	NA	TRBV4-1	NA
TGTGCCAGCAGCCAAGATAGGCGAGAGACCCAGTACTTC	CASSQDRRETQYF	TRBJ2-5	NA	TRBV14	NA
TGTGCCAGCAGTCCTAACGGGCCTAGACCAGATACGCAGTATTTT	CASSPNGPRPDTQYF	TRBJ2-3	NA	TRBV6-6	NA
TGTGCCAGCAACAGGGTAAGCAATCAGCCCCAGCATTTT	CASNRVSNQPQHF	TRBJ1-5	NA	TRBV6-5	NA
TGTGCCAGCAGCCGACTAGGGGGGACAGGGGATACCTACGAGCAGTACTTC	CASSRLGGTGDTYEQYF	TRBJ2-7	NA	TRBV7-8	TRBD1
TGTGCCAGCTCACCCGGGAGCTCCGAGCAGTACTTC	CASSPGSSEQYF	TRBJ2-7	few	TRBV18	NA
TGTGCCAGTTTGCGACAGGGAAGGAATGGCTACACCTTC	CASLRQGRNGYTF	TRBJ1-2	NA	TRBV19	TRBD1
TGTGCCAGCTCCCCGGTAAGGGTCAAGTCCTACGAGCAGTACTTC	CASSPVRVKSYEQYF	TRBJ2-7	NA	TRBV18	NA
TGTGCCAGCAGTTCCATTCGCCTCGGTGAGCAGTTCTTC	CASSSIRLGEQFF	TRBJ2-1	NA	TRBV6-5	NA
TGCGCCAGCAGCCATTCCCTGTCGAGAGGTAATTACGAGCAGTACTTC	CASSHSLSRGNYEQYF	TRBJ2-7	NA	TRBV4-1	NA
TGTGCCAGCAGTTTCGAGGGGGCTGGAAACACCATATATTTT	CASSFEGAGNTIYF	TRBJ1-3	NA	TRBV28	NA
TGCGCCAGCCACAGTGGGGCAGGGTCTCTCTATGGCTACACCTTC	CASHSGAGSLYGYTF	TRBJ1-2	NA	TRBV5-1	NA
TGTGCCAGCAGCCGACTCAGACAGGGAACCTACGAGCAGTACTTC	CASSRLRQGTYEQYF	TRBJ2-7	NA	TRBV14	TRBD1
TGCGCCAGCAGCTTGGCCCCTCTGACTAGCGGGAGGGGCGTTGGGCACGAGCAGTACTTC	CASSLAPLTSGRGVGHEQYF	TRBJ2-7	NA	TRBV5-1	TRBD2
TGTGCCAGCAGCTTAGCGGGGAGCGGGAGGACAGATACGCAGTATTTT	CASSLAGSGRTDTQYF	TRBJ2-3	once	TRBV7-9	TRBD2
TGTGCCAGCAGTGAGCTCAGGGAAACCTACGAGCAGTACTTC	CASSELRETYEQYF	TRBJ2-7	NA	TRBV28	NA